A single sample gave rise to the 9 T cell receptor beta chains below, sequenced in a study of regulatory T cells in long-lasting Graves disease. Building of the TCR beta libraries involved iRepertoire HTBI primers and Arm-PCR of CDR3 regions. TCRdb called the multiplex PCR reads again in MiXCR, with one record for every CDR3 protein. Among some 340,000 distinct CDR3 sequences listed, around 23% were seen once. Time point here: persistent/refractory GD, antithyroid drugs over 5 years with positive TRAb. Preparation of the TCR library used RNA extracted from PBMCs. Material: peripheral blood mononuclear cells (PBMCs), obtained when the disease was refractory, from a patient treated with antithyroid drugs. The receptor set was obtained from a middle-aged woman with Graves disease.

This clonotype was seen ten or more times. The chain carries TRBV28 and TRBJ1-1, with 10 bases identical to TRBD1. This CDR3 is built from 15 residues. V shed 3 bases, J shed 9 bases, and the junction held 10 bases outside the gene matches. In germline, CDR1 is MDHEN, CDR2 SYDVKM. CDR3 region: CASSFRGQGFGKAFF. In nucleotides, the CDR3 is TGTGCCAGCAGTTTTCGGGGACAGGGGTTTGGGAAAGCTTTCTTT.

This clonotype occurred many times. V and J are TRBV13 and TRBJ1-6; no clear D gene. Trimming pared 5 bases from V and 10 bases from J, leaving 9 bases between. Germline loops: CDR1 PRHDT, CDR2 FYEKMQ (reference sequence). This CDR3 contains 12 residues. In DNA form, the CDR3 reads TGTGCCAGCAGCCGATCGGGGTCACCCCTCCACTTT. Translating gives CASSRSGSPLHF.

This clonotype was detected many times. The chain combines TRBV11-2 with TRBJ2-5; D may match TRBD1 or TRBD2 (6 bases each). Between the trimmed V and J ends, which lost 1 base and 5 bases, there was a span of 11 bases. Germline CDR1 SGHAT, CDR2 FQNNGV. The CDR3 totals 14 residues. The CDR3 DNA reads as TGTGCCAGCAGCTTAGTGGTAGGGGGGGAGACCCAGTACTTC. Protein sequence: CASSLVVGGETQYF.

The gene calls are TRBV13 and TRBJ2-5, with TRBD2 identical over 14 bases. The J call may be incorrect, as the DNA end agrees better with TRBJ2-1. In germline, CDR1 is PRHDT, CDR2 FYEKMQ (reference sequence). The CDR3 has 17 amino acids. The CDR3 loop is CASSSGETSGRGNEQFF. CDR3 DNA sequence: TGTGCCAGCAGCTCGGGGGAGACTAGCGGGAGGGGTAATGAGCAGTTCTTC.

V is TRBV5-5 and J is TRBJ2-1, with 8 bases identical to TRBD2. CDR3 length equals 13 residues. V lost 3 bases and J lost 8; bases outside the gene matches: 4. Per the germline V gene, CDR1 is SGHKS and CDR2 is YYEKEE (reference sequence). The CDR3 loop is CASSYFSGDEQFF. The CDR3 region has the DNA TGTGCCAGCAGCTACTTTAGCGGGGATGAGCAGTTCTTC.

The rearrangement joins TRBV5-5 to TRBJ2-2; D is possibly TRBD2 (6 bases). The CDR3 is 17 amino acids. The germline V gene encodes CDR1 SGHKS and CDR2 YYEKEE (reference sequence). Trimming left V 1 base short and J 3 bases short, with 16 bases between. Here the CDR3 reads CASSLSFGGGYTGELFF. The DNA of the CDR3 is TGTGCCAGCAGCTTGAGTTTCGGTGGGGGGTACACCGGGGAGCTGTTTTTT.

A few counts support this clonotype. The chain recombines TRBV5-6 with TRBJ2-5; D is uncertain. The germline CDR1 and CDR2 sequences are SGHDT and YYEEEE. CDR3 size: 14 residues. Trimming left V 0 bases short and J 4 bases short, with 10 bases between. CDR3 coding DNA: TGTGCCAGCAGCTTGGCGGCACCAAGAGAGACCCAGTACTTC. Residues: CASSLAAPRETQYF.

The chain recombines TRBV19 with TRBJ1-5; 8 positions agree with TRBD1. CDR1 LNHDA and CDR2 SQIVND come from the germline V gene (reference sequence). This CDR3 spans 15 amino acids. The junction had 10 bases not matched to a gene; V was cut back by 5 bases and J by 7 bases. CDR3 DNA: TGTGCCAGTAGTGTCGACAGGGGAGGAGGCCAGCCCCAGCATTTT. This gives the protein CASSVDRGGGQPQHF.

In this sample, this clonotype turned up many times. The chain is built from TRBV12-3 or TRBV12-4 and TRBJ1-1; D not certain. The length of the CDR3 is 12 residues. V dropped 6 bases and J dropped 5 bases, with 10 bases sitting between them. CDR3 DNA sequence: TGTGCCAGCAGCCTTTCAGAGACTGAAGCTTTCTTT. The encoded protein is CASSLSETEAFF.